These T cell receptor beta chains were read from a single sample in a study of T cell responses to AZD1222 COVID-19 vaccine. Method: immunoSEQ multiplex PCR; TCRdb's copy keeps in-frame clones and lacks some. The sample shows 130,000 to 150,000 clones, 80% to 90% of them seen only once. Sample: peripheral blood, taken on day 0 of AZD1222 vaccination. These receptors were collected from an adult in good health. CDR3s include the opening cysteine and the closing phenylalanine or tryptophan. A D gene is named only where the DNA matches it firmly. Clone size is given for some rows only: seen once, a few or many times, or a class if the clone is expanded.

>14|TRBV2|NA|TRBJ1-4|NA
TGTGCCAGTCGAGACTCGCCCGGTCCTGAAAAACTGTTTTTT
CASRDSPGPEKLFF
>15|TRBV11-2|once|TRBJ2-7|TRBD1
TGTGCCAGCAGCCCATGGGACAGTCCAACCTACGAGCAGTACTTC
CASSPWDSPTYEQYF
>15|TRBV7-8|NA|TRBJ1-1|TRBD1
TGTGCCAGCAGCGCCAGGGGGGCTATGAACACTGAAGCTTTCTTT
CASSARGAMNTEAFF
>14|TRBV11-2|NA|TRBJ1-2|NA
TGTGCCAGCAGCCATCGGACGGCTAACTATGGCTACACCTTC
CASSHRTANYGYTF
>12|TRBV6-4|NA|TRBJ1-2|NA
TGTGCCAGCAGTGACATGGGGGGCGCCCACACCTTC
CASSDMGGAHTF
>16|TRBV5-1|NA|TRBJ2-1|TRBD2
TGCGCCAGCAGCCCCCGGACTAGCGGGGTTAACAATGAGCAGTTCTTC
CASSPRTSGVNNEQFF
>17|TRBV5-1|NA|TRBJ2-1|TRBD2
TGCGCCAGCAGCTTGGTCGGGACTAGCGGGAGTTACAATGAGCAGTTCTTC
CASSLVGTSGSYNEQFF
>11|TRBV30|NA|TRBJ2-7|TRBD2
TGTGCCTCTAGCGGGGTGGGGGAGCAGTACTTC
CASSGVGEQYF
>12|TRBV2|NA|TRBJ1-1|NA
TGTGCCAGCAGCGAACAGGGTAGTAGTTCTTTCTTT
CASSEQGSSSFF
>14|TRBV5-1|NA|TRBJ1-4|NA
TGCGCCAGCAGTGTTGGACTGAAGAATGAAAAACTGTTTTTT
CASSVGLKNEKLFF
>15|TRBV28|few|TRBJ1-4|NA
TGTGCCAGCAGTCGACCATCTCGGGGTAATGAAAAACTGTTTTTT
CASSRPSRGNEKLFF
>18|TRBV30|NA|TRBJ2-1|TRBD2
TGTGCCTGGGCTACTAGCGGGAGGAGAGAGAATCCCTACAATGAGCAGTTCTTC
CAWATSGRRENPYNEQFF
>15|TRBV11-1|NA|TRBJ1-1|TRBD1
TGTGCCAGCAGCATAAGACAGGGGAAGGACACTGAAGCTTTCTTT
CASSIRQGKDTEAFF
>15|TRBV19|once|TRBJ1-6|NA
TGTGCCAGTAGGGGTCCGAGCTCCTATAATTCACCCCTCCACTTT
CASRGPSSYNSPLHF
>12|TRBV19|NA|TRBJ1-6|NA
TGTGCCAGTAGTACAGGGATTTCACCCCTCCACTTT
CASSTGISPLHF
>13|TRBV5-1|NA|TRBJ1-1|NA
TGCGCCAGCAGCTTGCAGGGGACCACTGAAGCTTTCTTT
CASSLQGTTEAFF
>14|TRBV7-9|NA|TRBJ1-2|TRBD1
TGTGCCAGCAGCGGACAGGCGCCTATCTATGGCTACACCTTC
CASSGQAPIYGYTF
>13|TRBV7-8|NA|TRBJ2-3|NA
TGTGCCAGCAGCTTAGAGATCACGGATACGCAGTATTTT
CASSLEITDTQYF
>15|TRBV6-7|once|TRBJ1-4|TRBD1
TGTGCCAGCAGTTACCTGACAGGGGATGGGGAAAAACTGTTTTTT
CASSYLTGDGEKLFF
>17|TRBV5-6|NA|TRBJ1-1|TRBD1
TGTGCCAGCAGCTTTCGTAGTGGGACAGGGGCTAGTCGAGGAGCTTTCTTT
CASSFRSGTGASRGAFF
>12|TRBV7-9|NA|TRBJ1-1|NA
TGTGCCAGCAGCTCGAGGTGGACTGAAGCTTTCTTT
CASSSRWTEAFF
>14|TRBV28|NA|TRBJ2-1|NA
TGTGCCAGCAGTACCGGTCCCGGGACATATGAGCAGTTCTTC
CASSTGPGTYEQFF
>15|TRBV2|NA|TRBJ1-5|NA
TGTGCCAGCAGCCGGACGGACGTTAGCAATCAGCCCCAGCATTTT
CASSRTDVSNQPQHF
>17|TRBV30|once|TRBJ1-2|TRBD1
TGTGCCTGGAGTGTACGAGACAGGGGGCCAATTAACTATGGCTACACCTTC
CAWSVRDRGPINYGYTF
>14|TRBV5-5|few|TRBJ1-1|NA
TGTGCCAGCACCTGGGCGGGGGCGGACACTGAAGCTTTCTTT
CASTWAGADTEAFF
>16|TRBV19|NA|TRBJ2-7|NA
TGTGCCAGTAGTATACCGTCAGGTCCCTCCTCCTACGAGCAGTACTTC
CASSIPSGPSSYEQYF
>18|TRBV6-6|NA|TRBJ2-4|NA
TGTGCCAGCAGTCTCAAACTCACCCAGGGTTCGGCCAAAAACATTCAGTACTTC
CASSLKLTQGSAKNIQYF
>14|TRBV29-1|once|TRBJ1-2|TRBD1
TGCAGCGTTGAACAGGGGGCAAGTCACTATGGCTACACCTTC
CSVEQGASHYGYTF
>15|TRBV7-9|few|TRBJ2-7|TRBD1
TGTGCCAGCAGCGCCGAACAGGGGAATCGGAACGAGCAGTACTTC
CASSAEQGNRNEQYF
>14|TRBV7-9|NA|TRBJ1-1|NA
TGTGCCAGCAGCTTCGGGCAGGGCCACACTGAAGCTTTCTTT
CASSFGQGHTEAFF
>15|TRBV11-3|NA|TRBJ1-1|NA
TGTGCCAGCAGCTTATTTGAGGGTGAGGTCACTGAAGCTTTCTTT
CASSLFEGEVTEAFF
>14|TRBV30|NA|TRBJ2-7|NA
TGTGCCTGGAGTCTAGGTCTAGCCCCCTCCGAGCAGTACTTC
CAWSLGLAPSEQYF
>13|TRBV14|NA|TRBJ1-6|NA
TGTGCCAGCAGCCAAGAACTAAATTCACCCCTCCACTTT
CASSQELNSPLHF
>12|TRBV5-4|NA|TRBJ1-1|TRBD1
TGTGCCAGCAGCCCGGGACAGGGAAAAGCTTTCTTT
CASSPGQGKAFF
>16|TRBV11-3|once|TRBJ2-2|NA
TGTGCCAGCAGCCCCCGAGGGGCGGTGGGTACCGGGGAGCTGTTTTTT
CASSPRGAVGTGELFF
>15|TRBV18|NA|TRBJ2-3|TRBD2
TGTGCCAGCTCACCGACTAGCGAAAGCACAGATACGCAGTATTTT
CASSPTSESTDTQYF
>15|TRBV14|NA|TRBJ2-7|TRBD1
TGTGCCAGCAGCCTCGACAGGGGAGGTTCCTACGAGCAGTACTTC
CASSLDRGGSYEQYF
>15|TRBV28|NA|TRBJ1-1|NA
TGTGCCAGCAGCGCCTCGGGACCCTATAACACTGAAGCTTTCTTT
CASSASGPYNTEAFF
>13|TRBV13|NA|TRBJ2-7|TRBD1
TGTGCCAGCAAGGGACAGGGGAGGTACGAGCAGTACTTC
CASKGQGRYEQYF
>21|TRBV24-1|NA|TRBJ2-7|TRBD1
TGTGCCACCAGTGCATCAATAACTCCCGGGACAGGGATTTTAGGAAGCTACGAGCAGTACTTC
CATSASITPGTGILGSYEQYF
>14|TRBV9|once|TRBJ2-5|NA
TGTGCCAGCAGCGGGTTAACAGTAGGGGAGACCCAGTACTTC
CASSGLTVGETQYF
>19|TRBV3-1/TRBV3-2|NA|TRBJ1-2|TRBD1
TGTGCCAGCAGCCAGTTACCAAAGGGCGACAGGGGCCAGCGGGATGGCTACACCTTC
CASSQLPKGDRGQRDGYTF